One sample yielded the 4 T cell receptor beta chains listed below, sequenced in a study of shared clonotypes between healthy human individuals. TCRdb's copy holds only in-frame clones and misses some; the assay was immunoSEQ multiplex PCR. Of just over 2,000,000 clones listed, roughly 96% were seen once; the top ten hold roughly 0.13%. The specimen was naive CD4+ T cells sorted from blood. The subset denotes: CD45RA+ positively selected. Receptors originate from a young man in good health.

The chain combines TRBV5-1 with TRBJ2-7; D is unclear. V lost 0 bases and J lost 7, with 11 bases in between. The length of the CDR3 is 13 residues. Germline CDR1 SGHRS, CDR2 YFSETQ. The CDR3 bases are TGCGCCAGCAGCTTGGCTGGGGATCATGAGCAGTACTTC. Translation gives CASSLAGDHEQYF. Together with reference TRBV5-1 and TRBJ2-7, the CDR3 gives the full variable domain: KAGVTQTPRYLIKTRGQQVTLSCSPISGHRSVSWYQQTPGQGLQFLFEYFSETQRNKGNFPGRFSGRQFSNSRSEMNVSTLELGDSALYLCASSLAGDHEQYFGPGTRLTVT.

This chain uses TRBV2 with TRBJ1-1; D gene ambiguous. The CDR3 loop spans 12 amino acids. Trimming took 5 bases from V and 9 from J, leaving 13 bases between them. Germline CDR1 and CDR2: SNHLY and FYNNEI. In DNA, the CDR3 is TGTGCCAGCAGTCAAAGGGCCCCTAAAGCTTTCTTT. Translated, it gives CASSQRAPKAFF.

In its sample, this clone was seen once. This chain links TRBV10-2 with TRBJ1-2; 7 positions agree with TRBD1. The J segment lost 8 bases and the V segment lost 3 bases, leaving 12 bases of the junction unmatched. The CDR3 runs 15 residues. Looked up from germline, CDR1 is WSHSY and CDR2 is SAAADI. The CDR3 reads CASSDLRQGNNGYTF. CDR3 nucleotide sequence: TGCGCCAGCAGTGACCTTCGACAGGGCAACAACGGCTACACCTTC.

The gene calls are TRBV6-1 and TRBJ2-7; no clear D gene. The CDR3 is 13 residues long. Trimming removed 4 bases from V and 3 bases from J, with 10 bases in between. CDR1 and CDR2 (germline): MNHNS, SASEGT. In DNA, the CDR3 is TGTGCCAGCAGTGGCCTCGGTTTCTACGAGCAGTACTTC. The encoded protein is CASSGLGFYEQYF.